This passage covers 13 T cell receptor beta chains from one sample sequenced in a study of blood T cell repertoires in COVID-19. Measured with immunoSEQ multiplex PCR; TCRdb has only the in-frame clones, and not every one. The sample has roughly 200,000 clones, roughly 77% seen once. The sequenced material came from peripheral blood. These receptors all come from a woman aged 40-49 years with COVID-19, enrolled during active disease.

This chain uses TRBV14 with TRBJ2-1, with D maybe TRBD2 (6 bases). The CDR3 spans 14 residues. The germline V and J ends were trimmed by 5 bases and 3 bases, with 11 bases remaining between them. Germline values: CDR1 SGHDN, CDR2 FVKESK. Here the CDR3 reads CASSWWEDYNEQFF. The CDR3 DNA follows: TGTGCCAGCAGCTGGTGGGAGGACTACAATGAGCAGTTCTTC.

The chain joins TRBV30 to TRBJ2-1; the match to TRBD2 covers 8 bases. With 2 bases clipped from V and 6 bases from J, the junction kept 9 bases outside the gene matches. Germline-derived CDR1 and CDR2 are GTSNPN and SVGIG (reference sequence). The CDR3 is 15 amino acids. The CDR3 DNA reads as TGTGCCTGGAGTTTGGGGAGCGGGGGAATCAATGAGCAGTTCTTC. It yields the protein CAWSLGSGGINEQFF.

This rearrangement joins TRBV19 to TRBJ2-7; 8 bases agree with TRBD1. J was trimmed by 6 bases and V by 5 bases; bases with no gene match: 12. Per germline, CDR1 LNHDA and CDR2 SQIVND (reference sequence). CDR3 length equals 15 residues. The CDR3 DNA sequence: TGTGCCAGTAGTCCCCGGACAGGGTATCTGGGCGAGCAGTACTTC. Translated: CASSPRTGYLGEQYF.

This clone was counted ten times or more. V is TRBV7-6 and J is TRBJ1-1; 9 bases fit TRBD1. V was clipped by 6 bases and J by 4 bases; unmatched bases: 6. The CDR3 runs to 14 residues. CDR1 is SGHVS and CDR2 is FNYEAQ in the germline V gene. The CDR3 loop is CASRATGGGTEAFF. The CDR3 DNA reads TGTGCCAGCAGGGCCACAGGGGGCGGCACTGAAGCTTTCTTT.

In this sample, this clone turned up once. V gene TRBV14 combines with J gene TRBJ1-3; no clear D gene. Germline V gene data show CDR1 as SGHDN and CDR2 as FVKESK. There are 15 residues in the CDR3. Between the trimmed V and J ends, which lost 1 base and 0 bases, there was a span of 7 bases. The CDR3 sequence is CASSQGTFSGNTIYF. In DNA form, the CDR3 reads TGTGCCAGCAGCCAAGGGACTTTCTCTGGAAACACCATATATTTT.

The V call is TRBV2, the J call TRBJ1-1; D is undetermined. Trimming shortened V by 7 bases and J by 2 bases, and 8 bases separated the two germline ends. The CDR3 has 12 amino acids. Germline V lookup: CDR1 SNHLY, CDR2 FYNNEI. The CDR3, as DNA: TGTGCCAGCACAGTTTTCAACACTGAAGCTTTCTTT. This encodes CASTVFNTEAFF.

This clone was counted ten times or more. The chain recombines TRBV5-5 with TRBJ1-2; 9 bases are a match to TRBD1. The CDR3 sequence is 15 residues long. Germline trimming cut 0 bases from V and 4 bases from J; bases unmatched to any gene: 4. Germline assignment: CDR1 SGHKS and CDR2 YYEKEE (reference sequence). Here the CDR3 reads CASSLASTGGYGYTF. The DNA of the CDR3 is TGTGCCAGCAGCTTGGCATCGACAGGGGGCTATGGCTACACCTTC.

V and J are TRBV3-1 (or the pseudogene TRBV3-2) and TRBJ2-2; D gene uncertain. The ends were cut back, 1 base at V and 2 bases at J, with 11 bases in the middle. The CDR3 loop spans 16 amino acids. The germline V gene encodes CDR1 LGHDT and CDR2 YNNKEL (reference sequence). For the CDR3, the DNA is TGTGCCAGCAGCCAAGGAGGTCGGCAAAACACCGGGGAGCTGTTTTTT. It yields the protein CASSQGGRQNTGELFF.

In this sample, this clone turned up once. V is TRBV6-5 and J is TRBJ1-5; TRBD1 might be the D (6 bases). The CDR3 is made up of 14 amino acids. V was clipped by 6 bases and J by 5 bases, with 14 bases between them. Per the germline V gene, CDR1 is MNHEY and CDR2 is SVGAGI. The CDR3 loop is CASSRGTLDQPQHF. In DNA, the CDR3 is TGTGCCAGCAGCCGAGGGACACTTGATCAGCCCCAGCATTTT.

V and J are TRBV4-3 and TRBJ1-5; possibly TRBD1 for D (6 bases). This CDR3 is built from 15 residues. V shed 4 bases and J shed 8 bases, with 18 bases lying between them. Germline loops: CDR1 LGHNA, CDR2 YSLEER. CDR3 residues: CASSPKGGGGEPQHF. DNA for the CDR3: TGCGCCAGCAGCCCCAAAGGGGGGGGTGGAGAGCCCCAGCATTTT.

This chain links TRBV19 with TRBJ2-3; 11 nucleotides align to TRBD1. Germline loops: CDR1 LNHDA, CDR2 SQIVND (reference sequence). The CDR3 runs 13 residues. Unmatched junction bases numbered 4, after V lost 8 bases and J lost 6 bases. This CDR3 is CASADRGRDTQYF. Here the CDR3 DNA reads TGTGCCAGTGCGGACAGGGGGCGGGATACGCAGTATTTT.

This chain uses TRBV1 with TRBJ1-1. TRBV1 is a known pseudogene. The CDR3 contains 14 residues. In nucleotides, the CDR3 is TGCACCAGCAGCCAAGCCGGGCGGGGGACTGAAGCTTTCTTT. Translated: CTSSQAGRGTEAFF.

The chain is built from TRBV30 and TRBJ1-6; D possibly corresponds to TRBD1 (6 bases). The V gene lost 2 bases and the J gene lost 10 bases, with 21 bases spanning the gap. CDR3 length: 16 residues. The V gene's germline CDR1 is GTSNPN and CDR2 SVGIG (reference sequence). The CDR3 bases are TGTGCCTGGAGTCCAACGGAAGGGGGTGGAAGCTCACCCCTCCACTTT. Amino acids: CAWSPTEGGGSSPLHF.